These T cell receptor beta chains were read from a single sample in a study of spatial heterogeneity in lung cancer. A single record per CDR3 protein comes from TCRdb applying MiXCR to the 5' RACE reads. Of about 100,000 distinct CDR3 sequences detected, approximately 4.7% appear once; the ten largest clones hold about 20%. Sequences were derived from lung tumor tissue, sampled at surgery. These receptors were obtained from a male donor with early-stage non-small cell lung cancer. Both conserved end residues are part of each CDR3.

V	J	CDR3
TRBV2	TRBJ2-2	CASREPGQITGELFF
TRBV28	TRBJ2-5	CASSFGRDPAQTQYF
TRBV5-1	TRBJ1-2	CASSLESDWARYTF
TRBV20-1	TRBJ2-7	CSAPGETGGYEQYF
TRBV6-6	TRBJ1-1	CASRNGEADTEAFF
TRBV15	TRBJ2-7	CATSRVQVDEQYF
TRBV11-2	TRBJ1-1	CASSWTGPYTEAFF
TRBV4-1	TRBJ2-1	CASSSRTRTLHNEQFF
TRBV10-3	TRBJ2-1	CAISFKVLSSYNEQFF
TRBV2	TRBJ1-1	CASREDRANTEAFF